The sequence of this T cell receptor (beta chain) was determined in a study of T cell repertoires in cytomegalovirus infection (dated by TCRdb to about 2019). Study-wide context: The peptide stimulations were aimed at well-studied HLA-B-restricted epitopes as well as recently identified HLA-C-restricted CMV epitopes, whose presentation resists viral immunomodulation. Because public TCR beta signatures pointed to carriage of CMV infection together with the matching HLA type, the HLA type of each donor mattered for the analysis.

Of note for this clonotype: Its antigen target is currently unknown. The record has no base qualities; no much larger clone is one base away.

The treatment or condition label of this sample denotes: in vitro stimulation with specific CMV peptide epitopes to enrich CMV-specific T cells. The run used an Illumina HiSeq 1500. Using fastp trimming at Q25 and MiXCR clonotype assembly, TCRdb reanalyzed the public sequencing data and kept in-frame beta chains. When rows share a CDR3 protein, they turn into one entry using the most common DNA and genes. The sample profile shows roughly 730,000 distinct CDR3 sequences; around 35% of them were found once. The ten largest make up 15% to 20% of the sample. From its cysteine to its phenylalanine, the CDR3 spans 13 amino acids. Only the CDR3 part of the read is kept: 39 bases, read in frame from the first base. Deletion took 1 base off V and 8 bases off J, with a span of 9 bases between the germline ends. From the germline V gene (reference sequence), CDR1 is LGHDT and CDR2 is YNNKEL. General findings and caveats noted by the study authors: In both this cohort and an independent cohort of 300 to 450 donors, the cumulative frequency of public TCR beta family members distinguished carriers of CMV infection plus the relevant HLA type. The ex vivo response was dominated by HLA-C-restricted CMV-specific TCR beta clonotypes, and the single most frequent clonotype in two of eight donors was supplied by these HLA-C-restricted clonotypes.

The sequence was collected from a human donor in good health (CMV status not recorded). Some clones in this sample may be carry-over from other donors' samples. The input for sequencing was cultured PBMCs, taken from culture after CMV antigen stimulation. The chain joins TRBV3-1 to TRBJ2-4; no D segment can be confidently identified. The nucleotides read TGTGCCAGCAGCCAAGGGGCCTTTTACATTCAGTACTTC. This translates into CASSQGAFYIQYF.